The 19 T cell receptor beta chains reported below all come from one sample, sequenced in a study of CD8 T cells in ankylosing spondylitis. Via MiXCR, TCRdb re-called the 5' RACE reads, giving one row per CDR3 protein. The repertoire holds hundreds of thousands of distinct CDR3 sequences, with around 7.8% as singletons. Sequences were obtained from blood, either unsorted or a sorted T cell fraction (not recorded which). These receptors originate from a male donor with ankylosing spondylitis or in good health (not recorded which).

The table lists this clonotype with many counts. V is TRBV19 and J is TRBJ1-2; D unclear. Germline V CDR1 and CDR2: LNHDA, SQIVND (reference sequence). V lost 3 bases and J 12 bases, leaving 17 bases between the germline ends. The CDR3 runs to 13 residues. The CDR3 DNA sequence: TGTGCCAGTAGTATCGGACCCTCCCAAGCCCACACCTTC. It is translated as CASSIGPSQAHTF.

The chain couples TRBV4-3 to TRBJ2-7; 7 nucleotides align to TRBD2. CDR3 length: 14 residues. CDR1 is LGHNA and CDR2 is YSLEER in the germline V gene. The ends lost 4 bases at V and 3 bases at J; junction bases unmatched: 6. CDR3: CASSPRWGGYEQYF. Here the CDR3 DNA reads TGCGCCAGCAGCCCCAGGTGGGGGGGCTACGAGCAGTACTTC.

This clonotype showed up many times. The chain joins TRBV6-2 or TRBV6-3 to TRBJ2-1, with 13 nucleotides matching TRBD2. The length of the CDR3 is 16 residues. Germline V lookup: CDR1 MNHEY, CDR2 SVGEGT. With V trimmed by 10 bases and J by 4 bases, 10 bases remained unmatched. CDR3: CATSRGLAGLYNEQFF. The CDR3 DNA sequence: TGTGCCACCTCACGGGGACTAGCGGGGCTATACAATGAGCAGTTCTTC.

This clonotype was detected ten times or more. The chain recombines TRBV6-5 with TRBJ2-1, with 8 bases aligning to TRBD1. There are 14 residues in the CDR3. The germline V gene has CDR1 MNHEY and CDR2 SVGAGI. V gave up 4 bases and J gave up 9 bases; unmatched junction bases: 8. The CDR3 sequence is CASSSWTGSSEQFF. DNA of the CDR3: TGTGCCAGCAGTTCGTGGACAGGGTCGAGTGAGCAGTTCTTC.

A remark on this clonotype: This may arise from a read error, as a much more abundant clone is one base away. The gene calls are TRBV5-1 and TRBJ2-5; D gene ambiguous. The germline V gene encodes CDR1 SGHRS and CDR2 YFSETQ. This CDR3 is 14 amino acids long. The CDR3 here is CASSPMAGQEPQYF. The CDR3, as DNA: TGCGCCAGCAGCCCCATGGCAGGCCAAGAGCCCCAGTACTTC.

This clonotype was seen at least ten times. The chain employs TRBV7-9 and TRBJ2-3; D is perhaps TRBD2 (5 bases). Germline V CDR1 and CDR2: SEHNR, FQNEAQ (reference sequence). This CDR3 spans 14 amino acids. The CDR3 region is CASEERGYADTQYF. In nucleotides, the CDR3 is TGTGCTTCCGAGGAACGGGGATATGCAGATACGCAGTATTTT.

This clonotype was seen at least ten times. The genes are TRBV5-1 and TRBJ2-3; TRBD2 is a possible D gene (6 bases). Germline V gene sequence: CDR1 SGHRS, CDR2 YFSETQ. Trimming pared 4 bases from V and 0 bases from J, leaving 9 bases between. This CDR3 comprises 14 residues. The DNA for the CDR3 is TGCGCCAGCAGCGGTAGCGGAAGCACAGATACGCAGTATTTT. It specifies CASSGSGSTDTQYF. Combining the CDR3 with reference TRBV5-1 and TRBJ2-3 gives the whole variable domain KAGVTQTPRYLIKTRGQQVTLSCSPISGHRSVSWYQQTPGQGLQFLFEYFSETQRNKGNFPGRFSGRQFSNSRSEMNVSTLELGDSALYLCASSGSGSTDTQYFGPGTRLTVL.

The V and J genes are TRBV6-2 or TRBV6-3 and TRBJ2-2, with D maybe TRBD2 (5 bases). The germline gives CDR1 MNHEY, CDR2 SVGEGT. This CDR3 is 13 amino acids long. V was trimmed by 7 bases and J by 1 base, leaving 7 bases between them. In nucleotides, the CDR3 is TGTGCCAGCACTAGCCTGAACACCGGGGAGCTGTTTTTT. Residues: CASTSLNTGELFF.

This clonotype has a count of ten or more. This rearrangement joins TRBV29-1 to TRBJ1-3; no clear D gene. V lost 4 bases, J lost 2 bases, and 15 bases lay in between. There are 15 residues in the CDR3. Germline lookup yields CDR1 SQVTM and CDR2 ANQGSEA. In DNA form, the CDR3 reads TGCAGCGTTGCTCCGGTGGCTTCAACTGGAAACACCATATATTTT. Translated: CSVAPVASTGNTIYF.

This clonotype showed up many times. This rearrangement joins TRBV27 to TRBJ2-7, with 9 bases that match TRBD2. The CDR3 consists of 14 residues. With V trimmed by 5 bases and J by 2 bases, 4 bases remained unmatched. Germline CDR1 reads MNHEY; CDR2 reads SMNVEV (reference sequence). In nucleotides, the CDR3 is TGTGCCAGCAGTCTAGCGGGGTCCACCTACGAGCAGTACTTC. Protein sequence: CASSLAGSTYEQYF.

The chain employs TRBV27 and TRBJ2-7; D is unclear. Germline assignment: CDR1 MNHEY and CDR2 SMNVEV (reference sequence). The CDR3 is made up of 13 amino acids. Trimming shortened V by 5 bases and J by 2 bases, and 10 bases separated the two germline ends. Here the CDR3 reads CASSPRRTYEQYF. The CDR3 bases are TGTGCCAGCAGTCCCCGACGGACCTACGAGCAGTACTTC.

This clonotype has a count of ten or more. The chain recombines TRBV7-2 with TRBJ2-3; no reliable D call. This CDR3 has 13 amino acids. V was pared by 0 bases and J by 2 bases, with 3 bases between. The V gene's germline CDR1 is SGHTA and CDR2 FQGNSA. The CDR3 here is CASSLAHTDTQYF. The CDR3 DNA follows: TGTGCCAGCAGCTTAGCACACACAGATACGCAGTATTTT.

To note about this clonotype: This may be a read error: a much more frequent sequence differs by one nucleotide. The chain employs TRBV10-2 and TRBJ1-5; unclear D gene. The CDR3 covers 15 residues. The germline CDR1 and CDR2 sequences are WSHSY and SAAADI. The CDR3 protein is CASDTALVGNQLQHF. For the CDR3, the DNA is TGCGCCAGCGATACAGCCTTAGTAGGCAATCAGCTCCAGCATTTT.

In its sample, this clonotype was seen many times. In DNA, the CDR3 is TGCAGCGTTGGGACTAGCGGGAGCCACGAGCAGTACTTC. Its protein is CSVGTSGSHEQYF. This sequence joins TRBV29-1 and TRBJ2-7; 13 positions agree with TRBD2. This CDR3 has 13 amino acids. The J segment lost 5 bases and the V segment lost 4 bases, leaving 2 bases of the junction unmatched. In germline, CDR1 is SQVTM, CDR2 ANQGSEA.

Ten or more counts support this clonotype. V usage is TRBV20-1 and J usage is TRBJ1-5; D not resolved. This CDR3 spans 15 amino acids. Trimming stripped 3 bases from V and 3 bases from J, with 15 bases between. The germline V gene encodes CDR1 DFQATT and CDR2 SNEGSKA (reference sequence). In DNA form, the CDR3 reads TGCAGTGCTAGCTTACGAACCGCCTTCAATCAGCCCCAGCATTTT. It yields the protein CSASLRTAFNQPQHF.

The chain recombines TRBV29-1 with TRBJ2-7; D is undetermined. V was trimmed by 5 bases and J by 3 bases, leaving 14 bases between them. The CDR3 extends over 13 amino acids. Germline values: CDR1 SQVTM, CDR2 ANQGSEA. The CDR3 DNA reads TGCAGCGTTTGGATAGCCAGCTTCTACGAGCAGTACTTC. Protein: CSVWIASFYEQYF.

The chain recombines TRBV27 with TRBJ2-1; perhaps D is TRBD1 or TRBD2 (6 bases each). CDR1 is MNHEY, CDR2 SMNVEV, per germline (reference sequence). The germline V and J ends were trimmed by 2 bases and 8 bases, with 19 bases remaining between them. CDR3 size: 16 residues. CDR3 coding DNA: TGTGCCAGCAGTTTAGCCGGAAAGCGGAGGGGGGATGAGCAGTTCTTC. It is translated as CASSLAGKRRGDEQFF.

The gene calls are TRBV4-3 and TRBJ2-2; tentative D call: TRBD2 (6 bases). Trimming pared 1 base from V and 1 base from J, leaving 13 bases between. The CDR3 length is 17 residues. Germline CDR1 and CDR2: LGHNA and YSLEER. This chain's CDR3 is CASSQGYGGGNTGELFF. CDR3 bases: TGCGCCAGCAGCCAAGGCTACGGGGGAGGGAACACCGGGGAGCTGTTTTTT.

This clonotype was picked up many times. The J gene is TRBJ2-2, the V gene TRBV10-3, with TRBD1 matching 8 bases. V lost 10 bases to trimming and J lost 1 base; unmatched junction nucleotides: 8. The CDR3 is made up of 15 amino acids. Germline V gene data show CDR1 as ENHRY and CDR2 as SYGVKD. The CDR3 here is CATYAGGQNTGELFF. CDR3 sequence (DNA): TGTGCCACCTACGCAGGGGGCCAGAACACCGGGGAGCTGTTTTTT.